Below, one T cell receptor beta chain is given with its context. The antigen it binds to is not known. Base qualities are not provided; no much larger clone lies one nucleotide away. Libraries were prepared through the immunoSEQ multiplex PCR assay. TCRdb carries this immuneACCESS record with in-frame sequences only. Its versions omit some clonotypes, under half of them owing to an unresolved V gene in the studies checked, with the rest unexplained. Present in this sample are some 700,000 clones, 70% to 90% of which were seen just once. The top ten hold around 0.01% of the sample. These data come from a study of shared T cell receptors in the human thymus (dated by TCRdb to the early 2020s). For the study in its entirety: The study examined how the human thymus generates shared, self-reactive T-cell receptor alpha chains.

V lost 1 base and J lost 0 bases; the stretch between them is 11 bases long. The CDR3 contains 17 residues, cysteine and phenylalanine counted. Only the CDR3 portion is preserved as DNA: 51 bases, with reading frame beginning at the first base. Based on the germline V gene, the CDR1 and CDR2 sequences are SGHTS and YDEGEE. These data also featured in a second study, about human thymus T cells. As the second paper documents: In Finland, the donors were immunologically healthy infants who were having open corrective cardiac surgery for congenital heart defects. Thymus tissue was obtained as surgical resects removed during corrective cardiac surgery. V and J gene segment usage appeared biased in both thymic and peripheral blood repertoires. According to the related research, thymic TCR repertoires were highly overlapping among unrelated individuals. The study described the TCR alpha and beta repertoires in fewer than 10 infant thymus samples and four matching peripheral blood samples. The cohort included about 6 male and a couple of female infants, with donor ages spanning 7 to 244 days. Thymocytes were freed from the tissue by mechanical means and kept at -70 degrees C as pellets of roughly 9-34 million cells. Genomic DNA was extracted from frozen cell pellets with a QIAsymphony instrument. TCRB and TCRAD loci were amplified from a standardized quantity of quality-controlled genomic DNA using the immunoSEQ multiplex PCR assay. The amplicons covered the V(D)J region and were long enough to include the CDR3 and to identify the V and J genes. The amplicons were sequenced on an Illumina platform via the commercial immunoSEQ service. Primer bias and sequencing errors were corrected as previously described, and TCRAD and TCRB were defined on the basis of the IMGT database. Analysis of the repertoires was done with immunoSEQ Analyzer 3.0 and VDJTools and included basic statistics, V/J segment usage, diversity estimates, rarefaction and pairwise overlap. Diversity was estimated using the Chao1, ChaoE, Efron-Thisted, Shannon and inverse Simpson indices, and was also estimated on datasets down-sampled to the size of the smallest sample. Repertoire overlap used strict matching of CDR3 nucleotide sequence, V gene and J gene, with Jaccard-based multidimensional scaling clustering. On average, thymus samples gave 750,000 to 1,000,000 unique TCRB clonotypes, whereas blood samples gave about 84,000.

The sequence was obtained from a girl in the first two years of life with a congenital heart defect. Donor details come from another sample of the same person, matched by shared clones. The rearrangement joined TRBV5-8 to TRBJ2-6; TRBD2 is a possible D gene, resting on 5 matching bases. The sequenced sample consisted of thymocytes. The DNA is as follows: TGTGCCAGCAGCTTGTCTCGGGGAAGCTCTGGGGCCAACGTCCTGACTTTC. This sequence encodes CASSLSRGSSGANVLTF.